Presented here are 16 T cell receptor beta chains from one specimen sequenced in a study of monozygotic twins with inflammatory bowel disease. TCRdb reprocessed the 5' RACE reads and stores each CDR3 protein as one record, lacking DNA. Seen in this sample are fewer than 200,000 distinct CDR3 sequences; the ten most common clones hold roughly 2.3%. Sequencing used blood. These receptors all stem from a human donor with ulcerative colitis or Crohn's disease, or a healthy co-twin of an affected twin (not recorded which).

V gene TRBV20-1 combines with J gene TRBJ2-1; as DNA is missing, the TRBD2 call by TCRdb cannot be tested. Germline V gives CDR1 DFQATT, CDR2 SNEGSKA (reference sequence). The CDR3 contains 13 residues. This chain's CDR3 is CSAGLAGWNEQFF.

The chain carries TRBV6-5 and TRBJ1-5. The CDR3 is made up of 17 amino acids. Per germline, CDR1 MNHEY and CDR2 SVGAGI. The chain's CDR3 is CASSYSLYSDENQPQHF.

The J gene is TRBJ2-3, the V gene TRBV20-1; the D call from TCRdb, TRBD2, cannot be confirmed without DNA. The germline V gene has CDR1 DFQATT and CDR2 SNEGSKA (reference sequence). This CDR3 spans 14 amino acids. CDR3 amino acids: CSARALGEEDTQYF.

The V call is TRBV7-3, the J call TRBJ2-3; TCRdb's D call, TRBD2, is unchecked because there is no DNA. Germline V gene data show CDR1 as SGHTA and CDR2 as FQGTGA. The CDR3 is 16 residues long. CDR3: CASSQGLAGGLDTQYF.

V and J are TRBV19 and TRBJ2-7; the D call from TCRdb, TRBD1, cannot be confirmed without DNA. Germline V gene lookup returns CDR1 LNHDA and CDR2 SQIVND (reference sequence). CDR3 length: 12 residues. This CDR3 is CASMGDSYEQYF.

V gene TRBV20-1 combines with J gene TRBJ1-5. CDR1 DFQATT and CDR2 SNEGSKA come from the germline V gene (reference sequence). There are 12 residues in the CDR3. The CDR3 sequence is CSATGRNQPQHF.

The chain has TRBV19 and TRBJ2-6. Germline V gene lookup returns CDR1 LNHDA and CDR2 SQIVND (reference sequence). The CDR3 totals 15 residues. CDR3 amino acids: CAVDLGTAGANVLTF.

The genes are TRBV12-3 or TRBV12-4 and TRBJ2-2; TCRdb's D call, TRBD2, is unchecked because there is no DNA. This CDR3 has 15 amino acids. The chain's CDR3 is CASSTSGSFTGELFF.

The CDR3: CASTEVSHSYEQYF. The chain has TRBV2 and TRBJ2-7. The germline gives CDR1 SNHLY, CDR2 FYNNEI. The CDR3 loop spans 14 amino acids.

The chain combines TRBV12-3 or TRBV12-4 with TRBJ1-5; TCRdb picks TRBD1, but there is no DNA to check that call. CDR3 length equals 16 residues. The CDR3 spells CASSLDDRYSNQPQHF.

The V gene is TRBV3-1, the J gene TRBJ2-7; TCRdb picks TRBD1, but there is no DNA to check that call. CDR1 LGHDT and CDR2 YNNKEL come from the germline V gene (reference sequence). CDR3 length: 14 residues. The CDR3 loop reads CASSKRTVFYEQYF.

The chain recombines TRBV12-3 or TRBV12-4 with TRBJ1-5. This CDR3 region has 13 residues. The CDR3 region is CASRHSSNQPQHF.

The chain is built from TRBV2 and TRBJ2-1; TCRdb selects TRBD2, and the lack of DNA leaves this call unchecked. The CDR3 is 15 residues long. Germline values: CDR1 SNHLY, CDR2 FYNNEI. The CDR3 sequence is CASTTLSGGGNEQFF.

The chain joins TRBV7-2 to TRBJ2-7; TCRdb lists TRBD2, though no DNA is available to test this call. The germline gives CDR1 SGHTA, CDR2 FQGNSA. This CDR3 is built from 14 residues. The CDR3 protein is CASSLTSGTYEQYF.

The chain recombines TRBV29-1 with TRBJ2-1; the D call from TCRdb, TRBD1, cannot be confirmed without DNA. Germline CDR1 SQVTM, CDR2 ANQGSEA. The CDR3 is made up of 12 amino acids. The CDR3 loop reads CSVLTGTPDPFF.

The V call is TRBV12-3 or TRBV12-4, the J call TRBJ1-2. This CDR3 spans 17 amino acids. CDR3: CASSLIPSDRSNYGYTF.